The clone carrying this TCR beta chain was seen more than once but under ten times. The antigen remains undetermined. This record comes from a study of blood T cells in healthy people across ages. Whole-study results and caveats: What prevented conclusive comparison of naive and antigen-experienced cells was that PBMCs were unsorted.

Alongside a J-beta primer mix, a sample-barcoded 5' primer served in a second PCR lasting about 7 to 12 cycles. TCRdb ran MiXCR on the 5' RACE reads and lists one entry per CDR3 protein. The sample lists approximately 800,000 distinct CDR3 sequences; about 53% were seen once. The CDR3 is made up of 14 amino acids. Deletions cut 2 bases from V and 4 bases from J, with 11 bases between. Germline assignment: CDR1 SGHTA and CDR2 FQGNSA. What was sequenced was blood. The rearrangement joins TRBV7-2 to TRBJ1-1; D gene ambiguous. The sequence derives from a man at least 80 years old in good health. The CDR3 sequence is CASSLLSTGTEAFF. In DNA, the CDR3 is TGTGCCAGCAGCTTATTATCAACCGGCACTGAAGCTTTCTTT.